The 22 T cell receptor beta chains below were found in one sample sequenced in a study of T cell responses to AZD1222 COVID-19 vaccine. Sequenced by immunoSEQ multiplex PCR; TCRdb stores in-frame clones only, minus some. The sample comprises some 120,000 clones, about 90% of which are singletons, and 4% to 4.5% rests with the top ten. The specimen was peripheral blood, collected on day 0 of AZD1222 vaccination. These receptors were taken from an adult in good health.

CDR3 region: CASSNTFGGARQPQHF. CDR3 in DNA: TGTGCCAGCAGTAACACCTTCGGCGGGGCGAGGCAGCCCCAGCATTTT. The chain combines TRBV28 with TRBJ1-5, with a weak D call TRBD1 (5 bases). The CDR3 totals 16 residues. Germline V CDR1 and CDR2: MDHEN, SYDVKM. V shed 5 bases and J shed 7 bases, with 21 bases lying between them.

This chain uses TRBV12-5 with TRBJ2-4; D unresolved. The germline V gene has CDR1 LGHNT and CDR2 FRNRAP. CDR3 size: 14 residues. V was cut by 3 bases and J by 2 bases, with 8 bases left in between. The DNA of the CDR3 is TGTGCTAGTGGTTTTACCGGAACCAAAAACATTCAGTACTTC. Protein sequence: CASGFTGTKNIQYF.

The rearrangement links TRBV5-3 to TRBJ1-5; perhaps TRBD1 as D (6 bases). TRBV5-3 is designated an ORF whose function remains uncertain. The ends were cut back, 5 bases at V and 0 bases at J, with 15 bases in the middle. The length of the CDR3 is 16 residues. The DNA for the CDR3 is TGTGCCAGAAGAGCGAGACAGGTTCATAGCAATCAGCCCCAGCATTTT. Translation gives CARRARQVHSNQPQHF.

The CDR3 DNA is TGTGCAAGTCGCGTACGACTAGGTGAAAGCTCCTACGAGCAGTACTTC. It translates to CASRVRLGESSYEQYF. The chain joins TRBV12-2 to TRBJ2-7; TRBD2, the table's D call, lacks a check against the DNA. TRBV12-2 has pseudogene status. The length of the CDR3 is 16 residues.

The J gene is TRBJ1-6, the V gene TRBV27, with TRBD1 matching 10 bases. Germline V CDR1 and CDR2: MNHEY, SMNVEV (reference sequence). CDR3 size: 15 residues. V shed 6 bases and J 5 bases; nucleotides not matched to a gene: 4. The CDR3 protein is CASRPGTGDNSPLHF. CDR3 coding DNA: TGTGCCAGCAGACCCGGGACAGGGGATAATTCACCCCTCCACTTT.

This clone was counted a few times. The rearrangement links TRBV4-1 to TRBJ2-1; D is uncertain. The CDR3 is 12 amino acids. Germline V gene data show CDR1 as MGHRA and CDR2 as YSYEKL. V was clipped by 2 bases and J by 8 bases, with 7 bases between them. The CDR3 DNA sequence: TGCGCCAGCAGCCAATTTGAGGATGAGCAGTTCTTC. It codes for CASSQFEDEQFF.

The chain combines TRBV6-1 with TRBJ2-7, with TRBD1 matching 11 bases. The germline V gene encodes CDR1 MNHNS and CDR2 SASEGT. Trimming removed 3 bases from V and 3 bases from J; junction bases left unmatched: 4. The CDR3 consists of 15 residues. The CDR3 sequence: CASSDPGTGGYEQYF. The DNA of the CDR3 is TGTGCCAGCAGTGACCCCGGGACAGGGGGCTACGAGCAGTACTTC.

V is TRBV11-2 and J is TRBJ1-2; the match to TRBD1 covers 9 bases. Germline V lookup: CDR1 SGHAT, CDR2 FQNNGV. V trimming: 5 bases; J trimming: 8 bases; junction bases outside the gene matches: 9. The CDR3 totals 14 residues. The CDR3, as DNA: TGTGCCAGCAGCCACGGGACAGGGTGGGTCGGCTACACCTTC. Its translation is CASSHGTGWVGYTF.

The chain uses TRBV7-9 and TRBJ1-2; TRBD1 is a possible D gene (5 bases). Trimming pared 1 base from V and 8 bases from J, leaving 14 bases between. Looked up from germline, CDR1 is SEHNR and CDR2 is FQNEAQ (reference sequence). The CDR3 totals 14 residues. The CDR3 reads CASSLVGQGGGYTF. The CDR3 DNA is TGTGCCAGCAGCTTAGTTGGCCAGGGAGGGGGCTACACCTTC.

This rearrangement joins TRBV29-1 to TRBJ2-2, with 8 bases that match TRBD1. The V segment lost 7 bases and the J segment 5 bases; nucleotides outside the gene matches: 9. CDR3 length equals 14 residues. CDR1 SQVTM and CDR2 ANQGSEA come from the germline V gene. The CDR3 DNA reads as TGCAGCGCAAAAGACAGGGGCAGAACCGGGGAGCTGTTTTTT. This sequence encodes CSAKDRGRTGELFF.

The CDR3 here is CASSQRATGANVLTF. The CDR3 DNA sequence: TGTGCCAGCAGTCAGAGAGCCACTGGGGCCAACGTCCTGACTTTC. The chain recombines TRBV9 with TRBJ2-6; D is uncertain. The germline gives CDR1 SGDLS, CDR2 YYNGEE. Deletions cut 5 bases from V and 2 bases from J, with 11 bases between. This CDR3 has 15 amino acids.

The chain links TRBV19 to TRBJ2-1; 8 nucleotides agree with TRBD2. Germline V gene data show CDR1 as LNHDA and CDR2 as SQIVND (reference sequence). V lost 6 bases to trimming and J lost 6 bases; unmatched junction nucleotides: 7. The CDR3 is 14 amino acids. The CDR3 coding sequence is TGTGCCAGTAGCCCCGGGACTAGTCCCAATGAGCAGTTCTTC. Its translation: CASSPGTSPNEQFF.

The CDR3 loop reads CASSAGWDPRNSPLHF. The CDR3 nucleotides read TGTGCCAGCAGTGCTGGTTGGGATCCGAGGAATTCACCCCTCCACTTT. This rearrangement joins TRBV2 to TRBJ1-6; no firm D call. Germline V gene sequence: CDR1 SNHLY, CDR2 FYNNEI. Trimming removed 4 bases from V and 7 bases from J, with 17 bases in between. This CDR3 region has 16 residues. Full variable domain (missing parts from reference TRBV2 and TRBJ1-6): EPEVTQTPSHQVTQMGQEVILRCVPISNHLYFYWYRQILGQKVEFLVSFYNNEISEKSEIFDDQFSVERPDGSNFTLKIRSTKLEDSAMYFCASSAGWDPRNSPLHFGNGTRLTVT.

The chain uses TRBV5-4 and TRBJ1-2, with D possibly matching TRBD1 (5 bases). The CDR3 covers 16 residues. V dropped 3 bases and J dropped 8 bases, with 23 bases sitting between them. CDR1 is SGHNT, CDR2 YYREEE, per germline (reference sequence). DNA of the CDR3: TGTGCCAGCAGCTCTGGCTTGTTTCAGGGTCGGGGCGGCTACACCTTC. It encodes CASSSGLFQGRGGYTF.

This clone is a singleton in its sample. The CDR3, as DNA: TGTGCCAGCAGACGAGGGGTTACCTCCGAGCAGTACTTC. Protein: CASRRGVTSEQYF. The V and J genes are TRBV2 and TRBJ2-7; D is possibly TRBD1 or TRBD2 (5 bases each). V was clipped by 6 bases and J by 6 bases, with 15 bases between them. Germline CDR1 SNHLY, CDR2 FYNNEI. The CDR3 runs to 13 residues.

The genes are TRBV5-1 and TRBJ2-1; 13 nucleotides align to TRBD2. The germline V gene has CDR1 SGHRS and CDR2 YFSETQ. The CDR3 length is 18 residues. The V and J ends lost 4 bases and 0 bases, in that order; junction bases with no gene match: 7. CDR3 amino acids: CASSPGLAGFSSYNEQFF. CDR3 DNA: TGCGCCAGCAGCCCGGGACTAGCGGGATTCAGCTCCTACAATGAGCAGTTCTTC.

V is TRBV28 and J is TRBJ2-5; the D gene is possibly TRBD2 (5 bases). Trimming left V 3 bases short and J 4 bases short, with 15 bases between. The germline CDR1 and CDR2 sequences are MDHEN and SYDVKM. The CDR3 length is 15 residues. In nucleotides, the CDR3 is TGTGCCAGCAGTTTTGGAGGTAGCCGGGCAGAGACCCAGTACTTC. Protein: CASSFGGSRAETQYF.

The genes are TRBV6-5 and TRBJ1-6; no reliable D call. Germline V lookup: CDR1 MNHEY, CDR2 SVGAGI. V lost 6 bases to trimming and J lost 5 bases, with 11 bases between them. The CDR3 is made up of 14 amino acids. The CDR3 reads CASREGNHNSPLHF. DNA for the CDR3: TGTGCCAGCAGAGAGGGAAACCATAATTCACCCCTCCACTTT.

CDR3 sequence: CASSQRFFPLGEKLFF. CDR3 coding DNA: TGTGCCAGCAGCCAAAGGTTCTTTCCCCTTGGTGAAAAACTGTTTTTT. The chain employs TRBV14 and TRBJ1-4; D call uncertain. Germline values: CDR1 SGHDN, CDR2 FVKESK. The CDR3 is made up of 16 amino acids. The V and J ends lost 2 bases and 7 bases respectively, with 17 bases between them.

CDR3 coding DNA: TGTGCCAGCAGCCAAGGGGGAGGGGGCTATCAGCCCCAGCATTTT. It encodes CASSQGGGGYQPQHF. J is TRBJ1-5 and V is TRBV3-1 (or the pseudogene TRBV3-2); TRBD1 matches at 7 bases. V was clipped by 1 base and J by 5 bases; unmatched bases: 5. Germline CDR1 LGHDT, CDR2 YNNKEL (reference sequence). The CDR3 extends over 15 amino acids.

The rearrangement links TRBV2 to TRBJ1-1, with D unresolved. Germline values: CDR1 SNHLY, CDR2 FYNNEI. CDR3 length: 12 residues. Deletions cut 6 bases from V and 4 bases from J, with 9 bases between. DNA for the CDR3: TGTGCCAGCAGGCGGACGGGCACTGAAGCTTTCTTT. Residues: CASRRTGTEAFF.

The chain couples TRBV5-5 to TRBJ1-2; 7 bases are shared with TRBD1. Per germline, CDR1 SGHKS and CDR2 YYEKEE (reference sequence). Trimming removed 0 bases from V and 5 bases from J; junction bases left unmatched: 4. The CDR3 length is 14 residues. Here the CDR3 reads CASSLAGTEYGYTF. As DNA, the CDR3 is TGTGCCAGCAGCTTGGCCGGGACAGAATATGGCTACACCTTC.